This T cell receptor beta chain comes out of a study of T cell repertoires in cytomegalovirus infection. Across the study: Used in the study were CMV epitopes, some recently identified and HLA-C-restricted, others well-studied and HLA-B-restricted.

The sample holds a few counts of this clonotype. Its antigen is not identified. TCRdb reprocessed the reads with MiXCR, giving one entry per CDR3 protein. The sample records 100,000 or so distinct CDR3 sequences, 42% being singletons. Broader study findings: Summed public TCR beta family frequency identified CMV carriers bearing the relevant HLA. HLA-C-restricted CMV-specific TCR beta clonotypes were dominant in the ex vivo response.

Trimming shortened V by 2 bases and J by 5 bases, and 17 bases separated the two germline ends. This CDR3 has 15 amino acids. Germline CDR1 is SGDLS and CDR2 is YYNGEE. This clonotype was obtained from a human donor in good health (CMV status not recorded). Some clones in this sample may be carry-over from other donors' samples. Sequenced here: CD8+ T cells from cultured PBMCs, sampled from culture after CMV antigen stimulation. J is TRBJ2-7 and V is TRBV9, with D tentatively TRBD1 (5 bases). The CDR3 protein is CASSVEGQGGDEQYF. CDR3 nucleotides: TGTGCCAGCAGCGTCGAAGGGCAGGGTGGTGACGAGCAGTACTTC.